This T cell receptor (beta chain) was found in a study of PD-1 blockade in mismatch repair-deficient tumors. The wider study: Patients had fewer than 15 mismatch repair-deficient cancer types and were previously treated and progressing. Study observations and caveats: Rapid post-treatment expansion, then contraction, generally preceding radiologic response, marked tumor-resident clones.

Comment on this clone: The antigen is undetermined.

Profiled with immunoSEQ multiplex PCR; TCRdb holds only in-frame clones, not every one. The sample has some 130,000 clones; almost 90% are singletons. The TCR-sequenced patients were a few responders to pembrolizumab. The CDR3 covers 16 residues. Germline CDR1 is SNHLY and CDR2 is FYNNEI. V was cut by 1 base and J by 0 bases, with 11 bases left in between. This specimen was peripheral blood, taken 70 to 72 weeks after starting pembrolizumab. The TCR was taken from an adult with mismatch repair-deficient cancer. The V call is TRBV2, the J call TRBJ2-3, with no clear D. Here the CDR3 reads CASSEGRGLSTDTQYF. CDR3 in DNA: TGTGCCAGCAGTGAAGGGAGAGGCCTCAGCACAGATACGCAGTATTTT.